These 30 T cell receptor beta chains originate from one sample sequenced in a study of OX40 agonist ivuxolimab in advanced cancers. Profiling relied on immunoSEQ multiplex PCR, and the TCRdb table lists in-frame clones only, not all of them. Here the sample spans roughly 86,000 clones, 80% to 90% being singletons. Sequencing used CD4+ or CD8+ T cells sorted from blood, obtained in a trial of the OX40 agonist ivuxolimab. These receptors all come from an adult with an advanced solid tumor such as melanoma, head and neck, liver or kidney cancer.

The genes are TRBV27 and TRBJ2-3; 8 positions match TRBD2. CDR3 size: 16 residues. Per germline, CDR1 MNHEY and CDR2 SMNVEV (reference sequence). The V and J ends lost 3 bases and 2 bases, in that order; junction bases with no gene match: 7. DNA of the CDR3: TGTGCCAGCAGTTTGACCTGGACTAGCCTCACAGATACGCAGTATTTT. This codes for CASSLTWTSLTDTQYF.

This clone turned up a few times. This chain uses TRBV6-5 with TRBJ2-5; 7 nucleotides align to TRBD1. V lost 0 bases and J lost 5; bases outside the gene matches: 6. Germline V gene lookup returns CDR1 MNHEY and CDR2 SVGAGI. CDR3 length: 15 residues. CDR3 bases: TGTGCCAGCAGTTACTCGGGAACAGGGGATGAGACCCAGTACTTC. Residues: CASSYSGTGDETQYF.

This sequence joins TRBV5-4 and TRBJ1-2; D remains unclear. V was cut by 1 base and J by 7 bases, with 14 bases left in between. Germline values: CDR1 SGHNT, CDR2 YYREEE (reference sequence). The CDR3 is made up of 14 amino acids. The CDR3 here is CASSLSEEARGYTF. CDR3 DNA: TGTGCCAGCAGCTTGTCGGAGGAGGCGCGTGGCTACACCTTC.

This rearrangement joins TRBV1 to TRBJ1-5. TRBV1 is a known pseudogene. The CDR3 covers 16 residues. The CDR3, as DNA: TGCACCAGCAGCCAAGAGCCGGAGGGGAGCAATCAGCCCCAGCATTTT. It translates to CTSSQEPEGSNQPQHF.

This rearrangement joins TRBV13 to TRBJ1-2, with D hard to call. With 0 bases removed from V and 8 bases from J, the gap between germline ends came to 16 bases. The germline V gene encodes CDR1 PRHDT and CDR2 FYEKMQ (reference sequence). The length of the CDR3 is 15 residues. The chain's CDR3 is CASSLGGVITGGYTF. For the CDR3, the DNA is TGTGCCAGCAGCTTAGGAGGTGTTATAACGGGGGGCTACACCTTC.

V usage is TRBV2 and J usage is TRBJ1-5; 9 nucleotides line up with TRBD1. Germline V lookup: CDR1 SNHLY, CDR2 FYNNEI. V lost 6 bases to trimming and J lost 4 bases; unmatched junction nucleotides: 7. This CDR3 spans 15 amino acids. CDR3 residues: CASRETGTGNQPQHF. Written as DNA, the CDR3 is TGTGCCAGCAGGGAAACCGGGACAGGGAATCAGCCCCAGCATTTT.

This chain connects TRBV7-9 to TRBJ2-7, with D perhaps matching TRBD1 (5 bases). Germline CDR1 reads SEHNR; CDR2 reads FQNEAQ (reference sequence). Trimming stripped 5 bases from V and 3 bases from J, with 14 bases between. This CDR3 comprises 14 residues. The CDR3 sequence: CASSADSRGYEQYF. DNA for the CDR3: TGTGCCAGCAGCGCCGACTCAAGGGGCTACGAGCAGTACTTC. The full variable domain, its missing parts supplied by reference TRBV7-9 and TRBJ2-7, is DTGVSQNPRHKITKRGQNVTFRCDPISEHNRLYWYRQTLGQGPEFLTYFQNEAQLEKSRLLSDRFSAERPKGSFSTLEIQRTEQGDSAMYLCASSADSRGYEQYFGPGTRLTVT.

CDR3 sequence: CASSRRRGHGYEQYF. The CDR3 DNA reads as TGTGCCAGCAGCCGAAGGAGGGGCCACGGCTACGAGCAGTACTTC. J is TRBJ2-7 and V is TRBV7-9; a weak D match, TRBD2 (6 bases). Trimming took off 5 bases at V and 3 bases at J, with 17 bases between the two ends. The CDR3 runs 15 residues. The germline V gene has CDR1 SEHNR and CDR2 FQNEAQ (reference sequence). Supplemented by reference TRBV7-9 and TRBJ2-7, the full variable domain reads DTGVSQNPRHKITKRGQNVTFRCDPISEHNRLYWYRQTLGQGPEFLTYFQNEAQLEKSRLLSDRFSAERPKGSFSTLEIQRTEQGDSAMYLCASSRRRGHGYEQYFGPGTRLTVT.

The chain employs TRBV18 and TRBJ2-3; possible D gene TRBD2, 5 bases. Between the trimmed V and J ends, which lost 2 bases and 0 bases, there was a span of 12 bases. Looked up from germline, CDR1 is KGHSH and CDR2 is LQKENI. The CDR3 is 16 residues long. CDR3 amino acids: CASSPRRPGSTDTQYF. CDR3 nucleotide sequence: TGTGCCAGCTCACCAAGGAGGCCCGGGAGCACAGATACGCAGTATTTT.

The chain employs TRBV6-5 and TRBJ1-3; 8 nucleotides align to TRBD1. Germline V gene data show CDR1 as MNHEY and CDR2 as SVGAGI. The V and J ends lost 6 bases and 4 bases, in that order; junction bases with no gene match: 8. This CDR3 contains 15 residues. For the CDR3, the DNA is TGTGCCAGCAGGGCGGACAGGGCGGGGGGAAACACCATATATTTT. Protein: CASRADRAGGNTIYF.

This chain joins TRBV5-1 and TRBJ2-7; D not certain. Between the trimmed V and J ends, which lost 5 bases and 6 bases, there was a span of 12 bases. Germline V gene sequence: CDR1 SGHRS, CDR2 YFSETQ. There are 12 residues in the CDR3. In nucleotides, the CDR3 is TGCGCCAGCAGTAAGGAAGGGATCGAGCAGTACTTC. Protein product: CASSKEGIEQYF.

This chain connects TRBV5-6 to TRBJ1-2; D gene ambiguous. Germline CDR1 and CDR2: SGHDT and YYEEEE. V was clipped by 2 bases and J by 7 bases, with 12 bases between them. This CDR3 has 13 amino acids. CDR3: CASSFRGMGGYTF. In DNA form, the CDR3 reads TGTGCCAGCAGCTTCCGAGGGATGGGTGGCTACACCTTC.

The chain combines TRBV11-2 with TRBJ1-1; D might be TRBD1 (6 bases). Trimming shortened V by 5 bases and J by 0 bases, and 13 bases separated the two germline ends. Germline CDR1 is SGHAT and CDR2 is FQNNGV. This CDR3 is 15 amino acids long. In DNA form, the CDR3 reads TGTGCCAGCAGCCGGACAGAAACCTTGAACACTGAAGCTTTCTTT. Its translation: CASSRTETLNTEAFF. Full variable domain (outside the CDR3, taken from reference TRBV11-2 and TRBJ1-1): EAGVAQSPRYKIIEKRQSVAFWCNPISGHATLYWYQQILGQGPKLLIQFQNNGVVDDSQLPKDRFSAERLKGVDSTLKIQPAKLEDSAVYLCASSRTETLNTEAFFGQGTRLTVV.

The chain has TRBV7-2 and TRBJ2-7, with a weak D call TRBD1 (5 bases). Per the germline V gene, CDR1 is SGHTA and CDR2 is FQGNSA. The CDR3 has 13 amino acids. V lost 5 bases to trimming and J lost 0 bases, with 8 bases between them. This chain's CDR3 is CASSPGHSYEQYF. The DNA of the CDR3 is TGTGCCAGCAGCCCCGGACACTCCTACGAGCAGTACTTC.

This clone has only a few counts. The chain joins TRBV9 to TRBJ2-7, with 9 nucleotides matching TRBD1. Germline CDR1 is SGDLS and CDR2 is YYNGEE. This CDR3 has 16 residues. After removal of 3 bases from V and 4 bases from J, the junction contained 11 bases not matched to a gene. CDR3 protein: CASSEFMGQGRYEQYF. The CDR3 DNA reads as TGTGCCAGCAGCGAGTTCATGGGACAGGGAAGGTACGAGCAGTACTTC.

The J gene is TRBJ2-5, the V gene TRBV11-2; D remains ambiguous. The CDR3 totals 11 residues. Germline assignment: CDR1 SGHAT and CDR2 FQNNGV. V shed 5 bases and J shed 2 bases, with 3 bases lying between them. CDR3: CASSVQETQYF. CDR3 DNA: TGTGCCAGCAGCGTACAAGAGACCCAGTACTTC.

The chain employs TRBV14 and TRBJ1-2; D unresolved. The CDR3 runs 12 residues. V lost 4 bases and J lost 2, with 5 bases in between. Germline CDR1 and CDR2: SGHDN and FVKESK. The CDR3 DNA sequence: TGTGCCAGCAGCCCCCAAAACTATGGCTACACCTTC. It encodes CASSPQNYGYTF.

The V gene is TRBV5-4, the J gene TRBJ2-7, with D tentatively TRBD1 (5 bases). Germline CDR1 and CDR2: SGHNT and YYREEE (reference sequence). The CDR3 loop spans 13 amino acids. V dropped 1 base and J dropped 5 bases, with 10 bases sitting between them. The CDR3 DNA sequence: TGTGCCAGCAGCTTGTCAGGGATCGACGAGCAGTACTTC. Translating gives CASSLSGIDEQYF.

The rearrangement joins TRBV5-1 to TRBJ2-4; D is unclear. CDR3 length: 12 residues. With 3 bases removed from V and 9 bases from J, the gap between germline ends came to 10 bases. Germline V gene lookup returns CDR1 SGHRS and CDR2 YFSETQ. The CDR3 bases are TGCGCCAGCAGCTATGACTCCGGCATTCAGTACTTC. It translates to CASSYDSGIQYF.

CDR3 sequence reads: CASSTQRLTDSNQPQHF. The CDR3 bases are TGTGCCAGCTCAACTCAGCGCCTGACAGATAGCAATCAGCCCCAGCATTTT. This chain connects TRBV18 to TRBJ1-5, with a weak D call TRBD1 (5 bases). Trimming cost V 5 bases and J 0 bases, with 17 bases left between them. The CDR3 runs to 17 residues. Looked up from germline, CDR1 is KGHSH and CDR2 is LQKENI.

The J gene is TRBJ2-1, the V gene TRBV18; 9 bases line up with TRBD2. Germline values: CDR1 KGHSH, CDR2 LQKENI. The CDR3 loop spans 15 amino acids. The ends lost 3 bases at V and 7 bases at J; junction bases unmatched: 7. CDR3 region: CASSPGLASGNEQFF. CDR3 nucleotides: TGTGCCAGCTCACCTGGACTAGCGTCTGGAAATGAGCAGTTCTTC.

J is TRBJ1-1 and V is TRBV6-5; D not resolved. Germline V gene data show CDR1 as MNHEY and CDR2 as SVGAGI. The CDR3 loop spans 14 amino acids. Between the trimmed V and J ends, which lost 6 bases and 4 bases, there was a span of 15 bases. The CDR3 is CASSPQGRSTEAFF. For the CDR3, the DNA is TGTGCCAGCAGCCCCCAAGGGCGGAGCACTGAAGCTTTCTTT.

This clone was found once. The CDR3 here is CASSESVGSGNTIYF. The CDR3 DNA sequence: TGCGCCAGCAGTGAGTCTGTCGGCTCTGGAAACACCATATATTTT. The chain carries TRBV10-2 and TRBJ1-3, with D hard to call. The CDR3 has 15 residues. The V end lost 0 bases, the J end lost 0 bases, and 6 bases lay between the germline ends. Germline V lookup: CDR1 WSHSY, CDR2 SAAADI.

This chain connects TRBV30 to TRBJ2-1, with D unclear. This CDR3 has 13 amino acids. Germline-derived CDR1 and CDR2 are GTSNPN and SVGIG (reference sequence). Trimming stripped 0 bases from V and 10 bases from J, with 13 bases between. The CDR3 DNA reads TGTGCCTGGAGTGTACTGGGCCGTCCGGAGCAGTTCTTC. This gives the protein CAWSVLGRPEQFF.

This CDR3 is CASTAIPFSPQSPYEQYF. CDR3 nucleotides: TGTGCCAGCACCGCAATCCCTTTTTCCCCGCAGTCTCCCTACGAGCAGTACTTC. The gene calls are TRBV28 and TRBJ2-7; no firm D call. V lost 7 bases to trimming and J lost 2 bases, with 27 bases between them. The CDR3 is 18 amino acids. Germline V gene sequence: CDR1 MDHEN, CDR2 SYDVKM.

The chain is built from TRBV2 and TRBJ1-1, with D hard to call. Between the trimmed V and J ends, which lost 3 bases and 4 bases, there was a span of 3 bases. CDR1 is SNHLY and CDR2 is FYNNEI in the germline V gene. This CDR3 comprises 11 residues. CDR3 sequence (DNA): TGTGCCAGCAGTGAGACCACTGAAGCTTTCTTT. This translates into CASSETTEAFF.

This sequence joins TRBV10-2 and TRBJ1-1; 8 bases are a match to TRBD1. CDR3 length: 13 residues. V lost 8 bases, J lost 1 base, and 3 bases stayed unmatched. Per germline, CDR1 WSHSY and CDR2 SAAADI. The CDR3 region is CASADRGNTEAFF. In DNA form, the CDR3 reads TGCGCCAGCGCCGACAGGGGGAACACTGAAGCTTTCTTT.

This chain connects TRBV5-4 to TRBJ2-6, with D unresolved. CDR3 size: 17 residues. The V gene lost 1 base and the J gene lost 0 bases, with 11 bases spanning the gap. Germline V gene lookup returns CDR1 SGHNT and CDR2 YYREEE (reference sequence). The CDR3 sequence is CASSLSAGLSGANVLTF. Here the CDR3 DNA reads TGTGCCAGCAGCTTGTCTGCAGGCCTCTCTGGGGCCAACGTCCTGACTTTC.

The V and J genes are TRBV9 and TRBJ2-7; D is unresolved. Germline V CDR1 and CDR2: SGDLS, YYNGEE. Trimming took 4 bases from V and 0 from J, leaving 17 bases between them. CDR3 length: 16 residues. The CDR3 sequence is CASSPHSEGGSYEQYF. The CDR3 DNA reads as TGTGCCAGCAGCCCCCACTCAGAAGGCGGCTCCTACGAGCAGTACTTC.

The V gene is TRBV11-2, the J gene TRBJ1-1; perhaps TRBD1 as D (6 bases). The V and J ends lost 5 bases and 12 bases respectively, with 13 bases between them. The CDR3 contains 11 residues. Germline V gene data show CDR1 as SGHAT and CDR2 as FQNNGV. As DNA, the CDR3 is TGTGCCAGCAGCCCCCGGGGGGCTTCTTTCTTT. Amino acids: CASSPRGASFF.